The T cell receptor beta chain described here comes from a study of blood T cell repertoires in COVID-19. About the research overall: Specimens from acute and convalescent COVID-19 originated in the United States, Italy and Spain.

The repertoire was sequenced with immunoSEQ multiplex PCR; TCRdb's copy has only in-frame clones and lacks some. This sample has 250,000 to 300,000 clones, with roughly 89% found just once. Germline V lookup: CDR1 SGHVS, CDR2 FNYEAQ. The CDR3 is 17 amino acids. Losses at the gene ends were 5 bases for V and 6 bases for J; bases not matched to a gene: 12. The sample was PBMCs or T cells enriched from blood (not recorded which). This receptor was obtained from a woman in her thirties or forties who had recovered from COVID-19. The V and J genes are TRBV7-6 and TRBJ2-1; 11 bases are shared with TRBD1. CDR3 sequence (DNA): TGTGCCAGCAGCCCCCTCCGGGGGACAGGGGGAGTCAATGAGCAGTTCTTC. This translates into CASSPLRGTGGVNEQFF.